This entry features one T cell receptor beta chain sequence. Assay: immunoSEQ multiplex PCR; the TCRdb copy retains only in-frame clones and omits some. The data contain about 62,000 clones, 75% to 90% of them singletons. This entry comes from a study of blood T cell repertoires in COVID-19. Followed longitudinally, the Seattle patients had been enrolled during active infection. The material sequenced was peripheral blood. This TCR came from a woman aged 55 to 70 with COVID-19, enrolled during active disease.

The CDR3 protein is CATSRGLAVYEQYF. In DNA, the CDR3 is TGTGCCACCAGCAGAGGACTAGCGGTCTACGAGCAGTACTTC. The chain carries TRBV15 and TRBJ2-7, with 9 positions matching TRBD2. The ends lost 1 base at V and 3 bases at J; junction bases unmatched: 1. Germline lookup yields CDR1 LNHNV and CDR2 YYDKDF (reference sequence). CDR3 length equals 14 residues.